Detailed here is one T cell receptor beta chain. The antigen is unknown. A read error may explain this, as a much larger clone is one base away. TCRdb independently ran MiXCR on the 5' RACE reads; one entry per CDR3 protein. Seen here are 1,500 to 2,000 distinct CDR3 sequences, 16% observed once, and the top ten hold around 30%. CDR1 and CDR2 from the germline V gene are SGHTA and FQGNSA. The CDR3 covers 11 residues. The data belong to a study of spatial heterogeneity in lung cancer. Overall study context: Consistent detection of more beta-chain than alpha-chain sequences was observed.

Study-wide results and caveats: Expanded intratumoral alpha and beta TCR counts tracked tumor mutation counts. Ubiquitous nonsynonymous mutations were tracked by counts of ubiquitous expanded TCRs, and regional ones by counts of regional expanded TCRs.

Regarding time point: sample taken at primary tumor resection. Material for sequencing was whole RNA from tumor, nontumor lung or frozen PBMC, left unsorted. The receptor comes from a female donor with early-stage non-small cell lung cancer. The V gene is TRBV7-2, the J gene TRBJ2-7; no clear D gene. Source: lung tumor tissue, taken at surgery. CDR3 coding DNA: TGTGCCAGCAGCGATTACTACGAGAAGTACTTC. The encoded protein is CASSDYYEKYF. Together with reference TRBV7-2 and TRBJ2-7, the CDR3 gives the full variable domain: GAGVSQSPSNKVTEKGKDVELRCDPISGHTALYWYRQSLGQGLEFLIYFQGNSAPDKSGLPSDRFSAERTGGSVSTLTIQRTQQEDSAVYLCASSDYYEKYFGPGTRLTVT.